This T cell receptor beta chain was recovered during a study of healthy donors' naive CD4 and CD8 T cells. Turning to the study itself: Donors came from three age groups: 20-25, 40-50 and 60-70 years. Overall study findings and caveats: Around 14% of CD4/CD8 propensity variance appeared explained by V, J and CDR3 charge. Negatively charged CDR3s marked CD8+ lineage; positively charged CDR3s marked CD4+ lineage.

A remark on this clonotype: The antigen is unknown.

Each TCR library used 450 to 600 ng of total RNA and a linear amplification protocol. Each CDR3 protein gets one entry after TCRdb re-called the reads with MiXCR. The table shows approximately 180,000 distinct CDR3 sequences, with under 85% occurring only once. Naive CD4+ cells were sorted as CD4+CD8-CD45RO-CD45RA+; naive CD8+ as CD8+CD4-CD45RA+CD27bright. This CDR3 comprises 13 residues. CDR1 and CDR2 (germline): MNHEY, SVGAGI. The V gene lost 5 bases and the J gene lost 5 bases, with 10 bases spanning the gap. What was sequenced was naive CD4+ and CD8+ T cells sorted from blood, pooled from several donors. The chain joins TRBV6-5 to TRBJ1-5; D remains ambiguous. The receptor was isolated from a pool of human donors in good health; the sample pools cells from several healthy donors. CDR3 protein: CASSRTEYQPQHF. Written as DNA, the CDR3 is TGTGCCAGCAGTCGTACAGAGTATCAGCCCCAGCATTTT.